This T cell receptor (beta chain) was recovered during a study of blood T cell repertoires in COVID-19. Turning to the study itself: Nucleic acid was either cDNA or gDNA, and it came from T cells, B-cell-depleted T cells, or PBMCs.

Profiled with immunoSEQ multiplex PCR; TCRdb holds only in-frame clones, not every one. The sample includes under 350,000 clones, 85% of them seen just once. V trimming: 2 bases; J trimming: 6 bases; junction bases outside the gene matches: 9. Germline loops: CDR1 MGHRA, CDR2 YSYEKL. The CDR3 totals 15 residues. V gene TRBV4-1 combines with J gene TRBJ2-7, with 8 bases aligning to TRBD1. This sequence originates from a human donor in a cohort sampled during active COVID-19. The specimen sequenced was peripheral blood. The CDR3 here is CASSQPGTGWFEQYF. The CDR3 nucleotides read TGCGCCAGCAGCCAACCCGGGACAGGTTGGTTCGAGCAGTACTTC.